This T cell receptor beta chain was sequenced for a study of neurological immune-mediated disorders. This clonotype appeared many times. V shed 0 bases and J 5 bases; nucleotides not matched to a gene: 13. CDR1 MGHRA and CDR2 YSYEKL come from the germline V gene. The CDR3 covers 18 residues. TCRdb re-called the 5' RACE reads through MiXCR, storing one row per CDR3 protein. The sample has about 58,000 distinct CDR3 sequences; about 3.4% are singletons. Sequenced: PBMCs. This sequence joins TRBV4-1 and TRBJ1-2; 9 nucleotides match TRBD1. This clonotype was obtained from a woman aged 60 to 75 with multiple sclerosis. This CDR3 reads CASSQDLSTWDRAYGYTF. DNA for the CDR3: TGCGCCAGCAGCCAAGATCTAAGCACTTGGGACAGGGCTTATGGCTACACCTTC.